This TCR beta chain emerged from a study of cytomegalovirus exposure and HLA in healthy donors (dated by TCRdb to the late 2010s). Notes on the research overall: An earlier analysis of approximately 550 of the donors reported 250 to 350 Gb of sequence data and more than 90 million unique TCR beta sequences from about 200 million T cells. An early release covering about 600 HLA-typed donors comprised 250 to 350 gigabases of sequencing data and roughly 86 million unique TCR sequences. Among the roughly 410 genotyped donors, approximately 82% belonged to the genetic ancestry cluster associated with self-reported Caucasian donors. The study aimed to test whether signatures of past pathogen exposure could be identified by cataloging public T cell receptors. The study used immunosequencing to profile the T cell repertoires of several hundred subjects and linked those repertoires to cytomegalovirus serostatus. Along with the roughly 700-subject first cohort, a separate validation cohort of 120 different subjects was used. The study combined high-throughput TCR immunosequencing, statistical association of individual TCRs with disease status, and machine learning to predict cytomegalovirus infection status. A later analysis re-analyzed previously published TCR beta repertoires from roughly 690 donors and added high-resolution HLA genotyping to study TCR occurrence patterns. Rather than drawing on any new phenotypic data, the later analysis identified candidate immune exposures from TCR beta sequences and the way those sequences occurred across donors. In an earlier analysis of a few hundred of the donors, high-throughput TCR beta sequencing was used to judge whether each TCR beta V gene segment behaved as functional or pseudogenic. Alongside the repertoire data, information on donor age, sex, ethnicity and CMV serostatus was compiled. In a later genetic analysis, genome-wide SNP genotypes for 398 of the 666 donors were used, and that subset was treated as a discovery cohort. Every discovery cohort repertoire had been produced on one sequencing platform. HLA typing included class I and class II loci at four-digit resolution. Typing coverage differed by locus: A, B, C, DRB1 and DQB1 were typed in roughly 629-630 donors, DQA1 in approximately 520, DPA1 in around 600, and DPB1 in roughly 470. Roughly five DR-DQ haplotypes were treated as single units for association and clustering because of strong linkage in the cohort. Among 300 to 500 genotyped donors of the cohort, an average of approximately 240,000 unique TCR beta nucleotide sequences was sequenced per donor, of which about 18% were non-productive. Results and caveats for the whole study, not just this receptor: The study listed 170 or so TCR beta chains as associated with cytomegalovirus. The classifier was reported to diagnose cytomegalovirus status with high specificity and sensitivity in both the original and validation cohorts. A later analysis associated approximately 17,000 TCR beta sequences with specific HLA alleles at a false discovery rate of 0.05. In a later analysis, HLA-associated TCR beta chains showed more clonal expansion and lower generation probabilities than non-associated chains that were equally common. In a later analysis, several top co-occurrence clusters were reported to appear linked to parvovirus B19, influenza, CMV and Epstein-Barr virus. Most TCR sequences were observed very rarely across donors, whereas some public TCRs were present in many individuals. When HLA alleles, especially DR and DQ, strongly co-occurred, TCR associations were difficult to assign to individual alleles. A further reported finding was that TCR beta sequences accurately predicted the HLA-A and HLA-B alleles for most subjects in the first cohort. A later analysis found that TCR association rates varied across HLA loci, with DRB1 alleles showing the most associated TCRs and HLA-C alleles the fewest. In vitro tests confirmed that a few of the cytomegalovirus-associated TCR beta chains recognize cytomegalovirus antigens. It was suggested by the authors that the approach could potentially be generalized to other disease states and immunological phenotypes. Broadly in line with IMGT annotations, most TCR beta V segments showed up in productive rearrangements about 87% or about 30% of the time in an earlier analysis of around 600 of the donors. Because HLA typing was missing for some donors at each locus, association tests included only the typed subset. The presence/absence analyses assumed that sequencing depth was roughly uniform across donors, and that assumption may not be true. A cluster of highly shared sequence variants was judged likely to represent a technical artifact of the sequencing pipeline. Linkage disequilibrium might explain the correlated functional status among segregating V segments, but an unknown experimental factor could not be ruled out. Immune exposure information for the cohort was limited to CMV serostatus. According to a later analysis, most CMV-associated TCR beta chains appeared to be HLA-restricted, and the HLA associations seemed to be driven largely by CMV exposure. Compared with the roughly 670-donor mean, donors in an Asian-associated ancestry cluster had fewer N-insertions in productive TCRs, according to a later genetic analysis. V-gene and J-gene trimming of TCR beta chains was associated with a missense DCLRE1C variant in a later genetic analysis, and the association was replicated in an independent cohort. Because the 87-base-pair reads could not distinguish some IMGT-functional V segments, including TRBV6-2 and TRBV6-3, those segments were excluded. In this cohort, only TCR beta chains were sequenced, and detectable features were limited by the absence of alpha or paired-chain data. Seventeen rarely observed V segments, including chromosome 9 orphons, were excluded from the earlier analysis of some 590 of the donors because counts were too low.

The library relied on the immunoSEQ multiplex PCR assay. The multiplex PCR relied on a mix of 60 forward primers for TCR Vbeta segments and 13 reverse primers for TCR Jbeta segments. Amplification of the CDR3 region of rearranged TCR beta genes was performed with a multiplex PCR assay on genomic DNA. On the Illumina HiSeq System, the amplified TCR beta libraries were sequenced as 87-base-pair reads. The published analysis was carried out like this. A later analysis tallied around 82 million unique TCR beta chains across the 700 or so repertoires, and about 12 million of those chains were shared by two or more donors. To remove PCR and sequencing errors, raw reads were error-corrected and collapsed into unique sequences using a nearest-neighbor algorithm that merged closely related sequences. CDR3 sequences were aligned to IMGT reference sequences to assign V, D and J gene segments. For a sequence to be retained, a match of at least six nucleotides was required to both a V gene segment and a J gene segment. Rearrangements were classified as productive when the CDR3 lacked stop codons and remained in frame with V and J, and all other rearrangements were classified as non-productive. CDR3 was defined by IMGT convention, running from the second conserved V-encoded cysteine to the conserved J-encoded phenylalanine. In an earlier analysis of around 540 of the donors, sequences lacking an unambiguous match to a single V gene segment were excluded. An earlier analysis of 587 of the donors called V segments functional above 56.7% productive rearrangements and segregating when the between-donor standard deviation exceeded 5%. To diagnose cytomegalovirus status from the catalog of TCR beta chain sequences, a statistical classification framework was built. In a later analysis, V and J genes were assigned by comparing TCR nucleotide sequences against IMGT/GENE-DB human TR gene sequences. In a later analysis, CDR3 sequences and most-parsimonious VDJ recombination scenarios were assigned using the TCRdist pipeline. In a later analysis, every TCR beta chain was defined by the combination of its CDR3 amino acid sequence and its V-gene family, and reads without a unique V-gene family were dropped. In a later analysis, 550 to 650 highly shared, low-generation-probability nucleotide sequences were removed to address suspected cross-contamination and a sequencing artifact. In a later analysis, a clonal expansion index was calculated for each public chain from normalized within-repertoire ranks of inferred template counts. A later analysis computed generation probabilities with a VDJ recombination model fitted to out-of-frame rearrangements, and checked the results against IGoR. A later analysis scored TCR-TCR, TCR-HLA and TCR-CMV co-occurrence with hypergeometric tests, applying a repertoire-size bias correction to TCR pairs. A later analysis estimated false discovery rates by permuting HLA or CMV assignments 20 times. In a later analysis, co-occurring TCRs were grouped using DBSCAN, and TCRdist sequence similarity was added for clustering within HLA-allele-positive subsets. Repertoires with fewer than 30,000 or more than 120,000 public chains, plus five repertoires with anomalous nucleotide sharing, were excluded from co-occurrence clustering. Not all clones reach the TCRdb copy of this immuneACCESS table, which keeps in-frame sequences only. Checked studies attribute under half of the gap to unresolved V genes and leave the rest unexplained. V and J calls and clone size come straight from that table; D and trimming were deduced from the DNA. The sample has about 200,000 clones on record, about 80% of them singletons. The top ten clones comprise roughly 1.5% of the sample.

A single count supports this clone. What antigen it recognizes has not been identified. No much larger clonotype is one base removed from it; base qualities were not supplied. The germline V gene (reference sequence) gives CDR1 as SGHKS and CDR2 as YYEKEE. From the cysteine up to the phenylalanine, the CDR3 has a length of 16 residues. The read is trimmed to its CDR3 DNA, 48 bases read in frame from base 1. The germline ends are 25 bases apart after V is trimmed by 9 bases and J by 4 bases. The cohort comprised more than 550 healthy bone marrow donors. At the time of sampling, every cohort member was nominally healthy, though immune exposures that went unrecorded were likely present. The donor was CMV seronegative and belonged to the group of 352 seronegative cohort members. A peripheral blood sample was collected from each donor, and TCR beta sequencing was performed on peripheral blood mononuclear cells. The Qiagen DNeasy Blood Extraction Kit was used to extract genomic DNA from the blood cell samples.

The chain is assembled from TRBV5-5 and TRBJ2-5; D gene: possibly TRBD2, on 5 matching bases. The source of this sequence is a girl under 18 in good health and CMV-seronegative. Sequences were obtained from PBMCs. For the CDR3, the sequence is CATAGRGAARAETQYF. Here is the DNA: TGTGCCACCGCCGGACGGGGTGCGGCGAGGGCAGAGACCCAGTACTTC.